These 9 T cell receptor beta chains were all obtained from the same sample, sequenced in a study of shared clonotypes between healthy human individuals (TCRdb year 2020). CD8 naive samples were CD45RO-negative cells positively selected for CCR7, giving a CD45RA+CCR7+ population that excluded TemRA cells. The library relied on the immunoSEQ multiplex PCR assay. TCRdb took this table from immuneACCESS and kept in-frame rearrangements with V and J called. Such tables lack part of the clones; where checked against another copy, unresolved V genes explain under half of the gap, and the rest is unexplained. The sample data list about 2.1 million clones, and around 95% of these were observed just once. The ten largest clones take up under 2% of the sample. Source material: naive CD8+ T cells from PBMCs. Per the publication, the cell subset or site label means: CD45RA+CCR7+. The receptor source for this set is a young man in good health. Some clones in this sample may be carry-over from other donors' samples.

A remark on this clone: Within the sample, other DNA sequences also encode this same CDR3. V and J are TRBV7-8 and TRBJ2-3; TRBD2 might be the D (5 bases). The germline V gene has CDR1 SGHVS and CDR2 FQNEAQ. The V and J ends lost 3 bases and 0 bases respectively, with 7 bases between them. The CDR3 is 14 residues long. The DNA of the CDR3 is TGTGCCAGCAGCTTGTCGGGGAGCACAGATACGCAGTATTTT. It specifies CASSLSGSTDTQYF.

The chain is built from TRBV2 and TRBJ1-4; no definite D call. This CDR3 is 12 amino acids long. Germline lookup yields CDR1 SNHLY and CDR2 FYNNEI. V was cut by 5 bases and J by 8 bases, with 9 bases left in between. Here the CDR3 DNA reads TGTGCCAGCAGTAAGGACGAGGAAAAACTGTTTTTT. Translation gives CASSKDEEKLFF. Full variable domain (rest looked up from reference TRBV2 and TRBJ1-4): EPEVTQTPSHQVTQMGQEVILRCVPISNHLYFYWYRQILGQKVEFLVSFYNNEISEKSEIFDDQFSVERPDGSNFTLKIRSTKLEDSAMYFCASSKDEEKLFFGSGTQLSVL.

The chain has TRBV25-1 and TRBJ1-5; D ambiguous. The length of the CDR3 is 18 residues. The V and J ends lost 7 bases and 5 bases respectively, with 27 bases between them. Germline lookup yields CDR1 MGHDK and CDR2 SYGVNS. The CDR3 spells CASTPDGRDPNQDQPQHF. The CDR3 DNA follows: TGTGCCAGCACTCCCGACGGGCGGGATCCAAATCAGGATCAGCCCCAGCATTTT.

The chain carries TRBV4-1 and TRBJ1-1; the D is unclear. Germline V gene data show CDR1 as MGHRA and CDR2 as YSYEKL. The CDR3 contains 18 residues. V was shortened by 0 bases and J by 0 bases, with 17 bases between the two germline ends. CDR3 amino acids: CASSQEWTEGRLNTEAFF. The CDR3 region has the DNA TGCGCCAGCAGCCAAGAATGGACCGAAGGGAGGTTGAACACTGAAGCTTTCTTT.

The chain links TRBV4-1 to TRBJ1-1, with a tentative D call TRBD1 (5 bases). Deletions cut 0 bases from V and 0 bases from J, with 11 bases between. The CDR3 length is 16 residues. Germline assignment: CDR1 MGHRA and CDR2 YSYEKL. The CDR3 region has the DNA TGCGCCAGCAGCCAAGATCAGGGCTTCATGAACACTGAAGCTTTCTTT. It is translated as CASSQDQGFMNTEAFF.

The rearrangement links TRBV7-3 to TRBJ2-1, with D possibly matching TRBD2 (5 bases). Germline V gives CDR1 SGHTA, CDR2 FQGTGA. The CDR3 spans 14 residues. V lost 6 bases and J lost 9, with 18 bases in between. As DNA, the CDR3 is TGTGCCAGCAGACTCTCCCCCACGGGGTCTGAGCAGTTCTTC. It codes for CASRLSPTGSEQFF.

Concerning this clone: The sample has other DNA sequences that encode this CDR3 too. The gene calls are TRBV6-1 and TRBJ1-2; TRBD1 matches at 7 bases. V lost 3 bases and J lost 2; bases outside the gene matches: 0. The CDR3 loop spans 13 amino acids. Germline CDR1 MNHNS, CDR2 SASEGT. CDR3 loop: CASSDRGNYGYTF. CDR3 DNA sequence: TGTGCCAGCAGTGACAGGGGGAACTATGGCTACACCTTC.

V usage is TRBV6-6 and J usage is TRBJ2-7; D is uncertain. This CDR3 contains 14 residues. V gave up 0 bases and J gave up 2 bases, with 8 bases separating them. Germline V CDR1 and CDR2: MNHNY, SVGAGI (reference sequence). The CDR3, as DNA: TGTGCCAGCAGTTACTCTCCATACGCCTACGAGCAGTACTTC. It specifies CASSYSPYAYEQYF.

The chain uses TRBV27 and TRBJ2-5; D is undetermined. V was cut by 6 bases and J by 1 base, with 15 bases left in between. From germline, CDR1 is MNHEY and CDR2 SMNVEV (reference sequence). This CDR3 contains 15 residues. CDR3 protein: CASSPSDGTQETQYF. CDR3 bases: TGTGCCAGCAGCCCGTCGGACGGAACCCAAGAGACCCAGTACTTC.